The entry that follows covers one T cell receptor beta chain sequence. The repertoire was sequenced with immunoSEQ multiplex PCR; TCRdb's copy has only in-frame clones and lacks some. The sample includes some 86,000 clones, 90% of them seen just once. Time point reported: cycle 4 day 1 (C4D1), after 5 to 7 weeks of nivolumab. Each of the patients experienced relapse following autologous stem cell transplantation, and their brentuximab vedotin exposure differed. The data are from a study of PD-1 blockade in classical Hodgkin lymphoma. V lost 4 bases and J lost 6, with 7 bases in between. CDR1 is SQVTM, CDR2 ANQGSEA, per germline. The CDR3 sequence is 10 residues long.

This clonotype originated in a human donor with classical Hodgkin lymphoma. The J gene is TRBJ2-7, the V gene TRBV29-1, with D unresolved. The source was peripheral blood mononuclear cells (PBMCs), collected before the fourth cycle of nivolumab. The CDR3 here is CSVGGGEQYF. The DNA for the CDR3 is TGCAGCGTTGGCGGCGGCGAGCAGTACTTC.